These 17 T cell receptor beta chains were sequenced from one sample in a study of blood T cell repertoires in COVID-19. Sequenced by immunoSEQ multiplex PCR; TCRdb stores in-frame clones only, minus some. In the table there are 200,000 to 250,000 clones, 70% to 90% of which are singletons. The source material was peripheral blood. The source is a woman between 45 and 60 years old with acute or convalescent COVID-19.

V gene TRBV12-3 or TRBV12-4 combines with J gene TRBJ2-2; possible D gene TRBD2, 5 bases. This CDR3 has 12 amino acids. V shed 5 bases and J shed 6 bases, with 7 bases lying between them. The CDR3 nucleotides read TGTGCCAGCAGTGGCGGGTCCGGGGAGCTGTTTTTT. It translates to CASSGGSGELFF.

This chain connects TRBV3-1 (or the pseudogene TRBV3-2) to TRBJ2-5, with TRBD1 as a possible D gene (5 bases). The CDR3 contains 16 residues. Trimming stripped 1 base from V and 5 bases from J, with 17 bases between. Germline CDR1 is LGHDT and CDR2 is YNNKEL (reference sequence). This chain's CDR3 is CASSQVGFSWGETQYF. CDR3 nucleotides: TGTGCCAGCAGCCAAGTTGGCTTTAGCTGGGGCGAGACCCAGTACTTC.

The CDR3 reads CASSAGTSGYQTETQYF. The CDR3 DNA sequence: TGTGCCAGCAGCGCGGGGACTAGCGGGTACCAGACGGAGACCCAGTACTTC. The chain employs TRBV9 and TRBJ2-5, with 12 bases matching TRBD2. After removal of 3 bases from V and 5 bases from J, the junction contained 11 bases not matched to a gene. The germline CDR1 and CDR2 sequences are SGDLS and YYNGEE. The CDR3 has 17 residues.

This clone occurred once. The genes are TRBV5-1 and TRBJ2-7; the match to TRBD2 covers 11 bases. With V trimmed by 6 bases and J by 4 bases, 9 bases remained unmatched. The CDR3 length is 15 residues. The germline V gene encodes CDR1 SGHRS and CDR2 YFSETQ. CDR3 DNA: TGCGCCAGCACCTTTGGGACTAGCGGACCATACGAGCAGTACTTC. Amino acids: CASTFGTSGPYEQYF.

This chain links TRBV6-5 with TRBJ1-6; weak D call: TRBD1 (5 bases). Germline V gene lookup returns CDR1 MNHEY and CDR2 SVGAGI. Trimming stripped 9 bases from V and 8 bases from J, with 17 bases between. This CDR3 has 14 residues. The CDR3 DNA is TGTGCCAGTGCACGGCAGGGATGGGATTCACCCCTCCACTTT. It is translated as CASARQGWDSPLHF.

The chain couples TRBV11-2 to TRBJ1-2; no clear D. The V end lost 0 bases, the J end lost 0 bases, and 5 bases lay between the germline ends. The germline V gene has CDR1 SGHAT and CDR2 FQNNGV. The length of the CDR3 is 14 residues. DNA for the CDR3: TGTGCCAGCAGCTTAGACGGGGCTAACTATGGCTACACCTTC. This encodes CASSLDGANYGYTF.

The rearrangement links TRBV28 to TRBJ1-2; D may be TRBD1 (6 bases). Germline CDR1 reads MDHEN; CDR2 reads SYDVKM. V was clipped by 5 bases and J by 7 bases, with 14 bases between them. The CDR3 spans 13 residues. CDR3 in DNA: TGTGCCAGCAGTCAACAGGGCCCCTCTGGCTACACCTTC. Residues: CASSQQGPSGYTF.

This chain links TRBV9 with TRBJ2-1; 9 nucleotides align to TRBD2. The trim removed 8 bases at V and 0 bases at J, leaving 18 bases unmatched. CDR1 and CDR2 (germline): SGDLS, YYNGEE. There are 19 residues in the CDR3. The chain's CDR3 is CARKSRLAGPLSSYNEQFF. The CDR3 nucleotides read TGTGCCAGGAAAAGTCGGCTAGCGGGACCCTTAAGCTCCTACAATGAGCAGTTCTTC. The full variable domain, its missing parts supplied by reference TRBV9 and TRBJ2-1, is DSGVTQTPKHLITATGQRVTLRCSPRSGDLSVYWYQQSLDQGLQFLIQYYNGEERAKGNILERFSAQQFPDLHSELNLSSLELGDSALYFCARKSRLAGPLSSYNEQFFGPGTRLTVL.

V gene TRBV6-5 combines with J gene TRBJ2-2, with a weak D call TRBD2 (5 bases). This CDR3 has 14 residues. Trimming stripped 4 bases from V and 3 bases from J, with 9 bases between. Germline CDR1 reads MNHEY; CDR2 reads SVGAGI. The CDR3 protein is CASSSRTYTGELFF. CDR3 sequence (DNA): TGTGCCAGCAGTTCCCGGACTTACACCGGGGAGCTGTTTTTT.

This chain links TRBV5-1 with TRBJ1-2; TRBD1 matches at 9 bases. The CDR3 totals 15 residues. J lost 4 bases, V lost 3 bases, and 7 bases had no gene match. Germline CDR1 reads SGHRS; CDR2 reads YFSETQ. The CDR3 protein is CASSSGGQGGYGYTF. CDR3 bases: TGCGCCAGCAGCTCTGGGGGACAGGGTGGCTATGGCTACACCTTC. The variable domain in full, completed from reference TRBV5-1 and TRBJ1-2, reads KAGVTQTPRYLIKTRGQQVTLSCSPISGHRSVSWYQQTPGQGLQFLFEYFSETQRNKGNFPGRFSGRQFSNSRSEMNVSTLELGDSALYLCASSSGGQGGYGYTFGSGTRLTVV.

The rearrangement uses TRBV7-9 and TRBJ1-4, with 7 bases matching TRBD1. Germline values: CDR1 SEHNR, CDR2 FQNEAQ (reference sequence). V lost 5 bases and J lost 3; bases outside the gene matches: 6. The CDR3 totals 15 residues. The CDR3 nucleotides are TGTGCCAGCAGCCCAAGGGACAGTTCTAATGAAAAACTGTTTTTT. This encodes CASSPRDSSNEKLFF.

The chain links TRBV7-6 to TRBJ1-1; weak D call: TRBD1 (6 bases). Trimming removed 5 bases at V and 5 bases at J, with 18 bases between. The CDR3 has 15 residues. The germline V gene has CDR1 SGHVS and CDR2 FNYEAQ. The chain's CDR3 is CASSPDRHRDTEAFF. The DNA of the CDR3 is TGTGCCAGCAGCCCCGACAGGCATCGGGATACTGAAGCTTTCTTT.

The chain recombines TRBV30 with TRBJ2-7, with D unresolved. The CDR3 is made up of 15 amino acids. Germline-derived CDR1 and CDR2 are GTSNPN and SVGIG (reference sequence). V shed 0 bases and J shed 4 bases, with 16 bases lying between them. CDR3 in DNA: TGTGCCTGGAGTGTAGGCACAGCCGCGTTTTACGAGCAGTACTTC. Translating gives CAWSVGTAAFYEQYF.

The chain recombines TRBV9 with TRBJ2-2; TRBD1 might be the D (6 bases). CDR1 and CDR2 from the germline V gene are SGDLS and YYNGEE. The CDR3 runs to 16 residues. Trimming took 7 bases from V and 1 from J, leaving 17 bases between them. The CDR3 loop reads CASASLGAGNTGELFF. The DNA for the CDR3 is TGTGCCAGCGCGAGCTTGGGGGCGGGGAACACCGGGGAGCTGTTTTTT.

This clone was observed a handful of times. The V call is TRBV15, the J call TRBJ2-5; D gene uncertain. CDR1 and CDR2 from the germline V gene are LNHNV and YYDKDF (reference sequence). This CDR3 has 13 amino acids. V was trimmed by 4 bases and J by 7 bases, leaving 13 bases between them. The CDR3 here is CATSTKYGGTQYF. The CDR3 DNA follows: TGTGCCACCAGCACGAAGTACGGCGGGACCCAGTACTTC. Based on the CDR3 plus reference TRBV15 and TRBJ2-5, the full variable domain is DAMVIQNPRYQVTQFGKPVTLSCSQTLNHNVMYWYQQKSSQAPKLLFHYYDKDFNNEADTPDNFQSRRPNTSFCFLDIRSPGLGDTAMYLCATSTKYGGTQYFGPGTRLLVL.

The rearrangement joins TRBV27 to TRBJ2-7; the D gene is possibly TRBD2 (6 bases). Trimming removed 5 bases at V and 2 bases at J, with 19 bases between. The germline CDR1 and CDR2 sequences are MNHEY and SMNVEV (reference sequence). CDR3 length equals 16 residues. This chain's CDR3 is CASSRRRDFQTYEQYF. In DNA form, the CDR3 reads TGTGCCAGCAGTCGCCGCCGGGACTTCCAAACCTACGAGCAGTACTTC.

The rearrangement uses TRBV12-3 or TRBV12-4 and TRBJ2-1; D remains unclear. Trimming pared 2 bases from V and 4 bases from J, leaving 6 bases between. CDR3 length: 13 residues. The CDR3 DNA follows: TGTGCCAGCAGTTTACTAGAGTACAATGAGCAGTTCTTC. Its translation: CASSLLEYNEQFF.